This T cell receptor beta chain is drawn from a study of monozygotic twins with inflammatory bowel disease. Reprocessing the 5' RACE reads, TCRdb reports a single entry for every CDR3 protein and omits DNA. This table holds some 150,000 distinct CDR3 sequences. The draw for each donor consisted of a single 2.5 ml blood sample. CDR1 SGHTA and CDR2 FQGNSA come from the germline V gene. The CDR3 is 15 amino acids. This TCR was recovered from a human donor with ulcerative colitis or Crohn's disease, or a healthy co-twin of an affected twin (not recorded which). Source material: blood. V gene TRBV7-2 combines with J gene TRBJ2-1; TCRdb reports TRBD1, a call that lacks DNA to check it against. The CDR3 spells CASSLGPGAENEQFF.